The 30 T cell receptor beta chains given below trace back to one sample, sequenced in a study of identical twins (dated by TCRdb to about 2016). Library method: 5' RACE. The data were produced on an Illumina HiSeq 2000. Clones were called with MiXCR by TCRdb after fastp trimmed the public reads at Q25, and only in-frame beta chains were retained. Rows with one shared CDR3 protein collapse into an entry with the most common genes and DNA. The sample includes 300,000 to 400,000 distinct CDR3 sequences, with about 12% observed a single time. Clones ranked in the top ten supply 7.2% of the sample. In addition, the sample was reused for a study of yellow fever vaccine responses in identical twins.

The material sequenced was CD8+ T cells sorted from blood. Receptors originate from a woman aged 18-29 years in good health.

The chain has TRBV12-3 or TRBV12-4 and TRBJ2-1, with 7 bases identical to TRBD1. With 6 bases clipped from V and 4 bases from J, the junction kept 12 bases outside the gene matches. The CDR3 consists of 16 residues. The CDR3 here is CASRLPEGASYNEQFF. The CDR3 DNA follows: TGTGCCAGCAGACTCCCCGAGGGGGCTAGTTACAATGAGCAGTTCTTC.

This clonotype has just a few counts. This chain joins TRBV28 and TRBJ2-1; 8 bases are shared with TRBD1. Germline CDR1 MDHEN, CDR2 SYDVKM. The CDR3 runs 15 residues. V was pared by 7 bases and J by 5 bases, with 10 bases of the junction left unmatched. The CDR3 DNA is TGTGCCAGCAACGCCCGGACAGGGTACCACAATGAGCAGTTCTTC. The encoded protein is CASNARTGYHNEQFF.

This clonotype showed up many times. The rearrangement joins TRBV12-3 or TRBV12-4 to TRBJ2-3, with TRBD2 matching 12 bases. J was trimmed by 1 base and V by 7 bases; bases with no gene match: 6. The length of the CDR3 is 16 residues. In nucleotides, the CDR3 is TGTGCCAGCACCTTCCTAGCGGGAGGGCGCACAGATACGCAGTATTTT. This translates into CASTFLAGGRTDTQYF.

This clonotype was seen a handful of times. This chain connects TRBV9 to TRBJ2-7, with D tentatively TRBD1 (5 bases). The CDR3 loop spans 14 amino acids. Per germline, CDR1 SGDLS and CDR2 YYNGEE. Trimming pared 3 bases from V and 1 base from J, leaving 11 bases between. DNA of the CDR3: TGTGCCAGCAGCGCCTCAGGGATTTCCTACGAGCAGTACTTC. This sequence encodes CASSASGISYEQYF.

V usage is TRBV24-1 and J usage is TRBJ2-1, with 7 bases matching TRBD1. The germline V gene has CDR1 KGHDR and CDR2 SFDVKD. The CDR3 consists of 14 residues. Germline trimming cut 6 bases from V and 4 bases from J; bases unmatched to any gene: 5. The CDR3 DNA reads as TGTGCCACCAGTTTACAGGGGATTTACAATGAGCAGTTCTTC. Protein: CATSLQGIYNEQFF.

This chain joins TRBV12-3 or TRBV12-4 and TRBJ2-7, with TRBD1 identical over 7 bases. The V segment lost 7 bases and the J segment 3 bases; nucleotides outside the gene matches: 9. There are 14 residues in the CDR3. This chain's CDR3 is CASTLRGPGYEQYF. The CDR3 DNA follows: TGTGCCAGCACCTTAAGGGGGCCAGGCTACGAGCAGTACTTC.

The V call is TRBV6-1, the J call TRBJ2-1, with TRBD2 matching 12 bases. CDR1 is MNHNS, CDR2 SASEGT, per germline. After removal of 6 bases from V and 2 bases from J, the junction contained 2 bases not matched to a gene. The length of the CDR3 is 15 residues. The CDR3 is CASRGLAGPYNEQFF. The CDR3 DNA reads TGTGCCAGCAGAGGACTAGCGGGACCCTACAATGAGCAGTTCTTC.

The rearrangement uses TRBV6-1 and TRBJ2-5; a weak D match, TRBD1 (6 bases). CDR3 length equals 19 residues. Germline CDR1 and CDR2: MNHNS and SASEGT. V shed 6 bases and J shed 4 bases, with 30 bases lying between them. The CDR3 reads CASSPTHLQGYEGGETQYF. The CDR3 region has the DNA TGTGCCAGCAGCCCAACACACCTACAGGGTTATGAGGGTGGAGAGACCCAGTACTTC.

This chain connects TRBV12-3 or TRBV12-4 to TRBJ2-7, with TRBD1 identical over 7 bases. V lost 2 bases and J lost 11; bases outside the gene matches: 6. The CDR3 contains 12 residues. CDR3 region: CASSLWGQSKYF. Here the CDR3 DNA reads TGTGCCAGCAGTTTATGGGGACAGTCGAAGTACTTC.

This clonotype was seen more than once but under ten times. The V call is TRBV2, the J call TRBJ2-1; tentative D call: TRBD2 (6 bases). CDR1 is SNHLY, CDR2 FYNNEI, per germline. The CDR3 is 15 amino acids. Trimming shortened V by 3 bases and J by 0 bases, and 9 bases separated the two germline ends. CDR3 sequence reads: CASSEGGFSYNEQFF. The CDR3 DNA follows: TGTGCCAGCAGTGAGGGGGGATTCTCCTACAATGAGCAGTTCTTC.

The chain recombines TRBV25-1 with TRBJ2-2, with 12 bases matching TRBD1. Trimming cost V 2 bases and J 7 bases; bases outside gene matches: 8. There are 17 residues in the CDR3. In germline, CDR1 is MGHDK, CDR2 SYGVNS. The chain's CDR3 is CASSETGDRGPDGELFF. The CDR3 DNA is TGTGCCAGCAGTGAAACGGGGGACAGGGGGCCGGACGGGGAGCTGTTTTTT.

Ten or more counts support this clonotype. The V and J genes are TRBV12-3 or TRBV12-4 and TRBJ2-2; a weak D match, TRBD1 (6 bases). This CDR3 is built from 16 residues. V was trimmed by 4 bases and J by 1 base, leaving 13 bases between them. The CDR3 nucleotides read TGTGCCAGCAGTTCGCCGGGACAAAGGAACACCGGGGAGCTGTTTTTT. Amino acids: CASSSPGQRNTGELFF.

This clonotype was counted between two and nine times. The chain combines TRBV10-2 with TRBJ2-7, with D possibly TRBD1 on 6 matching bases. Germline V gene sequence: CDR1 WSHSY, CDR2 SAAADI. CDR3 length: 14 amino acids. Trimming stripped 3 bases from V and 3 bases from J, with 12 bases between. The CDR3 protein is CASSDTGSLYEQYF. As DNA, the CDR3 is TGCGCCAGCAGTGATACAGGGTCTCTCTACGAGCAGTACTTC.

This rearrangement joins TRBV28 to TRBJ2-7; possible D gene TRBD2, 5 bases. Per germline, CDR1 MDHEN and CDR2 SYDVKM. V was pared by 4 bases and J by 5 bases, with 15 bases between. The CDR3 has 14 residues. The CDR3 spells CASSSPRLGDEQYV. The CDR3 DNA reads TGTGCCAGCAGTTCCCCGAGACTCGGGGACGAGCAGTACGTC.

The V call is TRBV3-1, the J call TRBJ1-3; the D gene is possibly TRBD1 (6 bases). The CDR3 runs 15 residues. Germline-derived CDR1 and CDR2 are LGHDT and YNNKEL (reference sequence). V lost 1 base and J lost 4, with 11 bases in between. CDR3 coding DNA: TGTGCCAGCAGCCAAGGTGGGGGGCCAGGAAACACCATATATTTT. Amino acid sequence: CASSQGGGPGNTIYF.

The CDR3 loop is CASSVGAGETQYF. The CDR3 DNA reads as TGTGCCAGCAGCGTAGGCGCAGGAGAGACCCAGTACTTC. This chain links TRBV9 with TRBJ2-5; the D is unclear. V lost 0 bases, J lost 4 bases, and 7 bases lay in between. The CDR3 covers 13 residues. The germline V gene has CDR1 SGDLS and CDR2 YYNGEE.

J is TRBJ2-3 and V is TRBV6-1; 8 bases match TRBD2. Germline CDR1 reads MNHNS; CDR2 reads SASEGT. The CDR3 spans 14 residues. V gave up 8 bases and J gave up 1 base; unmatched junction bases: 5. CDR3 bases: TGTGCCAGCGAGCTAGCGGGTGGCACAGATACGCAGTATTTT. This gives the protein CASELAGGTDTQYF.

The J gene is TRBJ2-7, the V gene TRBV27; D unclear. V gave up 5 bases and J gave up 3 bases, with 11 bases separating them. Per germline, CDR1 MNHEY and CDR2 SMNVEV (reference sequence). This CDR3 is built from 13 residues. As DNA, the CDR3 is TGTGCCAGCAGTACCGGGTCGAACTACGAGCAGTACTTC. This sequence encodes CASSTGSNYEQYF.

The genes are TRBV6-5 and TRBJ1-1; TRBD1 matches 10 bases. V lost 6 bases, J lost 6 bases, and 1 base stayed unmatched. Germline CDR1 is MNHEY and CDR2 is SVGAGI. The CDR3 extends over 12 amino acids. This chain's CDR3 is CASRGQGAEAFF. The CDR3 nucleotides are TGTGCCAGCAGAGGACAGGGGGCTGAAGCTTTCTTT.

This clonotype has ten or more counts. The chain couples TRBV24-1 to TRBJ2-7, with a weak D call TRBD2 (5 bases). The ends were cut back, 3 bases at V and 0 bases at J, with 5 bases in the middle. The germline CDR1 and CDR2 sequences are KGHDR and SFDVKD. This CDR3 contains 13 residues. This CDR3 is CATSDGSSYEQYF. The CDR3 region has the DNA TGTGCCACCAGTGATGGGAGCTCCTACGAGCAGTACTTC.

The CDR3 is CASSFWASGAQETQYF. The CDR3 coding sequence is TGTGCCAGCAGTTTTTGGGCTAGCGGGGCCCAAGAGACCCAGTACTTC. This chain connects TRBV28 to TRBJ2-5; 9 bases line up with TRBD2. Germline CDR1 reads MDHEN; CDR2 reads SYDVKM. The V gene end was trimmed by 3 bases and the J gene end by 1 base; junction bases not matched to a gene: 6. The CDR3 loop spans 16 amino acids.

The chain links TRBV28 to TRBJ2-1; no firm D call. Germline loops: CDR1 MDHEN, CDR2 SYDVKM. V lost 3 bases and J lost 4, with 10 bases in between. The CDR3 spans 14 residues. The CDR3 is CASSFSSIYNEQFF. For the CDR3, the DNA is TGTGCCAGCAGTTTTTCTTCTATTTACAATGAGCAGTTCTTC.

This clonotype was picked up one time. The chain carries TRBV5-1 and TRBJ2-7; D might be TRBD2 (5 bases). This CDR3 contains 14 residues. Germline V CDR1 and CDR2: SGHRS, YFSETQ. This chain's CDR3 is CASSPGESSCEQYV. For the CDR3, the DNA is TGCGCCAGCAGCCCCGGGGAGAGCTCCTGCGAGCAGTACGTC.

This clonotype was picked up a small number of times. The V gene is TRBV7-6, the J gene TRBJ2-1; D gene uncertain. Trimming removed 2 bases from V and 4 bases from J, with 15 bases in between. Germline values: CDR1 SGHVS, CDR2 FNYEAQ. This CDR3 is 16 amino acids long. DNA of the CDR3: TGTGCCAGCAGCTTACCAGACCGGCCCGGTTACAATGAGCAGTTCTTC. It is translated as CASSLPDRPGYNEQFF.

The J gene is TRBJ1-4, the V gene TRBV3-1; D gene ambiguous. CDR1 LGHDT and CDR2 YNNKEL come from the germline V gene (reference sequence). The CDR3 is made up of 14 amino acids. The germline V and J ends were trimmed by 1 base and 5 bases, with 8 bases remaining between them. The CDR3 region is CASSQVGRNEKLFF. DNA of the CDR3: TGTGCCAGCAGCCAAGTCGGAAGGAATGAAAAACTGTTTTTT. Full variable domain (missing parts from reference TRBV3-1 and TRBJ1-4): DTAVSQTPKYLVTQMGNDKSIKCEQNLGHDTMYWYKQDSKKFLKIMFSYNNKELIINETVPNRFSPKSPDKAHLNLHINSLELGDSAVYFCASSQVGRNEKLFFGSGTQLSVL.

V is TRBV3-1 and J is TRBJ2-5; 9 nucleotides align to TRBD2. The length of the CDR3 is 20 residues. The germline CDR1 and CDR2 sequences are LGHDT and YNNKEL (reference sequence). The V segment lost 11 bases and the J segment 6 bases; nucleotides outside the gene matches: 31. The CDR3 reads CACTKEVPWPQAGGWKTQYF. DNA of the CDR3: TGTGCCTGCACCAAGGAGGTCCCTTGGCCACAGGCGGGAGGGTGGAAGACCCAGTACTTC.

Here the CDR3 reads CASSLQGAKGDTQYF. For the CDR3, the DNA is TGTGCCAGCAGTTTGCAGGGGGCAAAAGGAGATACGCAGTATTTT. The rearrangement uses TRBV27 and TRBJ2-3, with 8 bases fitting TRBD1. Germline CDR1 reads MNHEY; CDR2 reads SMNVEV (reference sequence). V trimming: 3 bases; J trimming: 5 bases; junction bases outside the gene matches: 7. This CDR3 contains 15 residues.

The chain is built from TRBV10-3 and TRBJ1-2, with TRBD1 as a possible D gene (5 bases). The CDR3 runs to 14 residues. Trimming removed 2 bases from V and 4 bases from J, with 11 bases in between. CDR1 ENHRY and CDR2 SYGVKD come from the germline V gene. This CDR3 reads CAISEEGTFYGYTF. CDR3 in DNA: TGTGCCATCAGTGAGGAGGGGACGTTCTATGGCTACACCTTC.

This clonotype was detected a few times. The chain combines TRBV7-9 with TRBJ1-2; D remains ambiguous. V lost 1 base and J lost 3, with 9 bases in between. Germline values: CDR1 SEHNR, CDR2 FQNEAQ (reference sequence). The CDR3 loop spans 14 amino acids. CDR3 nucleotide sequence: TGTGCCAGCAGCTTAGGCGGTCTTCACTATGGCTACACCTTC. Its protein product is CASSLGGLHYGYTF.

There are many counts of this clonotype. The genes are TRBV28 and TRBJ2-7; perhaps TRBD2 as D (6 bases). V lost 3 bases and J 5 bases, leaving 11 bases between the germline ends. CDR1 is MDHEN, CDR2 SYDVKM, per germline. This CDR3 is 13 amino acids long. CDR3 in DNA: TGTGCCAGCAGTTTCGGTCGACTAGACGAGCAGTACTTC. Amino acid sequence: CASSFGRLDEQYF.